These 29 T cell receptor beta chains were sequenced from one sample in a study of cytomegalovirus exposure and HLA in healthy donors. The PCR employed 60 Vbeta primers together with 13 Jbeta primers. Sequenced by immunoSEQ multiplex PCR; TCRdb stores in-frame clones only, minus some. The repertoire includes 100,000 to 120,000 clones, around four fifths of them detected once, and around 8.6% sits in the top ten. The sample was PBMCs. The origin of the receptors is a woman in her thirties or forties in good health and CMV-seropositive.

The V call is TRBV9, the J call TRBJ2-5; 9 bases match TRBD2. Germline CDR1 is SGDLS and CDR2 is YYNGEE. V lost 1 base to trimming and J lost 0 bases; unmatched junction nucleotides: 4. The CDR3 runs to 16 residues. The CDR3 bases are TGTGCCAGCAGCGTACGGAGCGGGAGGCACCAAGAGACCCAGTACTTC. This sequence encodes CASSVRSGRHQETQYF. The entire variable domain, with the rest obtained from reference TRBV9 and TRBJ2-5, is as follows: DSGVTQTPKHLITATGQRVTLRCSPRSGDLSVYWYQQSLDQGLQFLIQYYNGEERAKGNILERFSAQQFPDLHSELNLSSLELGDSALYFCASSVRSGRHQETQYFGPGTRLLVL.

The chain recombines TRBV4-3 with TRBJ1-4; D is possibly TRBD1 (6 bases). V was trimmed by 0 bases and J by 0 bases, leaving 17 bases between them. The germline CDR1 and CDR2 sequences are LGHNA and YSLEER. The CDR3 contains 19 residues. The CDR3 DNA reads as TGCGCCAGCAGCCAAGATGGGACACGCGCATCCGCAACTAATGAAAAACTGTTTTTT. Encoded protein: CASSQDGTRASATNEKLFF.

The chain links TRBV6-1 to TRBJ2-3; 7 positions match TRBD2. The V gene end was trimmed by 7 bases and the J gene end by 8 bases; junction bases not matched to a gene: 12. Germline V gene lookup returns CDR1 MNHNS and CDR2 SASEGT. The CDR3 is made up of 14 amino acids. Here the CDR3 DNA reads TGTGCCAGCAACGAGAGACGGGAGGAGGGTACGCAGTATTTT. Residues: CASNERREEGTQYF.

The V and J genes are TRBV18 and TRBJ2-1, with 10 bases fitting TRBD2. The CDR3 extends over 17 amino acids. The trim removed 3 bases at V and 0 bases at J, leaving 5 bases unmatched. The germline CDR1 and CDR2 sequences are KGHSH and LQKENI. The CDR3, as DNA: TGTGCCAGCTCACCGGCTAGCGGGGGAAGCTCCTACAATGAGCAGTTCTTC. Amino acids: CASSPASGGSSYNEQFF.

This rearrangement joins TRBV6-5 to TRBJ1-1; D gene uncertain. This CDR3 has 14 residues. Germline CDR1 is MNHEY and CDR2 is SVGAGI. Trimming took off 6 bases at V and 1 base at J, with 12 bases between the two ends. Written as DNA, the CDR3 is TGTGCCAGCAGCCCCTCCCGGGGGAACACTGAAGCTTTCTTT. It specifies CASSPSRGNTEAFF.

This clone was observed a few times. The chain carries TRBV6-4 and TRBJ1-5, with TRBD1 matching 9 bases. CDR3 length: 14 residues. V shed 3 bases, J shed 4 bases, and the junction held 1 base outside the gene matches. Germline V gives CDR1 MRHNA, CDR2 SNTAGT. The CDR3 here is CASSDGQGNQPQHF. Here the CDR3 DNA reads TGTGCCAGCAGTGATGGACAGGGGAATCAGCCCCAGCATTTT.

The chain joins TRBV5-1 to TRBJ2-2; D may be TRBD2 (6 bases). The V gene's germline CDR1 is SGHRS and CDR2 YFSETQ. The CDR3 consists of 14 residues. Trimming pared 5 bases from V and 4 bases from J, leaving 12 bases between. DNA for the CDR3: TGCGCCAGCAGACCGGGGGAGTTCACCGGGGAGCTGTTTTTT. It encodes CASRPGEFTGELFF.

CDR3 DNA: TGTGCCAGCAGTTTCGGTCAGGGTGACACTGAAGCTTTCTTT. It translates to CASSFGQGDTEAFF. The chain couples TRBV27 to TRBJ1-1, with D perhaps matching TRBD1 (5 bases). The CDR3 is made up of 14 amino acids. The germline V gene has CDR1 MNHEY and CDR2 SMNVEV (reference sequence). Deletions cut 3 bases from V and 3 bases from J, with 11 bases between.

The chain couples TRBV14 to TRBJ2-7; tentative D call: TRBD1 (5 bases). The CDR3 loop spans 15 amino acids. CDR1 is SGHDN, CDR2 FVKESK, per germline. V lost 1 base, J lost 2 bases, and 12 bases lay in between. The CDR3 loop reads CASSQGAGLAYEQYF. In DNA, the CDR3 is TGTGCCAGCAGCCAAGGGGCAGGGTTGGCCTACGAGCAGTACTTC.

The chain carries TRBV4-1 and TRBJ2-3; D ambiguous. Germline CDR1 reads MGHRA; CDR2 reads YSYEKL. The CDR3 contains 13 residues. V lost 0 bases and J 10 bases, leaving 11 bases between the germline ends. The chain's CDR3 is CASSQDKETPQYF. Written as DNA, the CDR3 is TGCGCCAGCAGCCAAGACAAGGAGACCCCGCAGTATTTT.

The CDR3 bases are TGCGCCAGCAGCAGCCTCACAGGGAATAGAGGACAGCCCCAGCATTTT. This sequence encodes CASSSLTGNRGQPQHF. This chain links TRBV4-1 with TRBJ1-5; a possible D gene is TRBD1 (6 bases). From germline, CDR1 is MGHRA and CDR2 YSYEKL. This CDR3 spans 16 amino acids. The V gene lost 5 bases and the J gene lost 7 bases, with 21 bases spanning the gap.

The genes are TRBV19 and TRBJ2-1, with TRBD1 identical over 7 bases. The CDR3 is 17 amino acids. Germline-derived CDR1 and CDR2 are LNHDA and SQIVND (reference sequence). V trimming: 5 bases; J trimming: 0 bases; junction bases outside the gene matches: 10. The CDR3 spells CASSFLPGQSSYNEQFF. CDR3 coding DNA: TGTGCCAGTAGTTTTCTCCCGGGACAGAGCTCCTACAATGAGCAGTTCTTC. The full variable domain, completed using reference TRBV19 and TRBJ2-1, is DGGITQSPKYLFRKEGQNVTLSCEQNLNHDAMYWYRQDPGQGLRLIYYSQIVNDFQKGDIAEGYSVSREKKESFPLTVTSAQKNPTAFYLCASSFLPGQSSYNEQFFGPGTRLTVL.

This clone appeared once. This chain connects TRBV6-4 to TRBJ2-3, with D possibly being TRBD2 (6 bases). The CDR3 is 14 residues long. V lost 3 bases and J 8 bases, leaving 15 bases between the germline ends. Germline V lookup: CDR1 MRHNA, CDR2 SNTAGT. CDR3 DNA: TGTGCCAGCAGTGATGGAGGGAGGACGGGTACGCAGTATTTT. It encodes CASSDGGRTGTQYF.

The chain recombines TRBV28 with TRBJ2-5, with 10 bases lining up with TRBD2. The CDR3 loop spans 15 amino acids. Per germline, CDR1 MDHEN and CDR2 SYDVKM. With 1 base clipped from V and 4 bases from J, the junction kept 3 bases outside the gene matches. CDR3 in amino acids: CASSLYLAGAETQYF. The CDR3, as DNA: TGTGCCAGCAGTTTATATCTAGCGGGAGCAGAGACCCAGTACTTC.

In DNA form, the CDR3 reads TGTGCCAGCTCACTACAGGGTCAGGGCAATCAGCCCCAGCATTTT. This codes for CASSLQGQGNQPQHF. The rearrangement joins TRBV18 to TRBJ1-5; perhaps TRBD1 as D (6 bases). V was trimmed by 4 bases and J by 2 bases, leaving 12 bases between them. The CDR3 consists of 15 residues. Germline CDR1 is KGHSH and CDR2 is LQKENI.

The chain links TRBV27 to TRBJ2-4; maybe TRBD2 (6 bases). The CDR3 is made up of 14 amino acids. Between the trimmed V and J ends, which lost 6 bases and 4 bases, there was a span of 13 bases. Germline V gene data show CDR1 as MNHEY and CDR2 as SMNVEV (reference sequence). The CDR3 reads CASRSVAAKNIQYF. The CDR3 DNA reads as TGTGCCAGCAGATCGGTAGCGGCGAAAAACATTCAGTACTTC.

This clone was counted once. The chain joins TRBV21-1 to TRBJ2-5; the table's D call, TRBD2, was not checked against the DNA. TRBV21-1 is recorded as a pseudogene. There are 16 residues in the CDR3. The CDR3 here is CASSIRLAGAKETQYF. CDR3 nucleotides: TGTGCCAGCAGCATAAGACTAGCGGGAGCGAAAGAGACCCAGTACTTC.

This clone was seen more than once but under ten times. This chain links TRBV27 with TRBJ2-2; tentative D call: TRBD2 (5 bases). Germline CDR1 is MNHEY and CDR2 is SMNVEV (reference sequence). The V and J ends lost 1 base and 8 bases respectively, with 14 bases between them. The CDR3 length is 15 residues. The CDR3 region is CASSLFPGLFGELFF. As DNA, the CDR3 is TGTGCCAGCAGTTTATTCCCTGGACTTTTTGGGGAGCTGTTTTTT.

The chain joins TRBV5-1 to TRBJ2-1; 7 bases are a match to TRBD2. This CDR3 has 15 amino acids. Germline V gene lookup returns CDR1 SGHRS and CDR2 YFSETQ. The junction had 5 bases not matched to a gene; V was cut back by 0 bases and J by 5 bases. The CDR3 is CASSLVAGQDNEQFF. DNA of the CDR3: TGCGCCAGCAGCTTGGTAGCGGGCCAGGACAATGAGCAGTTCTTC.

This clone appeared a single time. CDR3 amino acids: CASSPMGLETQYF. The CDR3 DNA follows: TGTGCCAGCTCACCAATGGGGCTAGAGACCCAGTACTTC. The chain employs TRBV18 and TRBJ2-5, with a possible D match to TRBD1 (5 bases). This CDR3 has 13 amino acids. With 2 bases removed from V and 4 bases from J, the gap between germline ends came to 8 bases. Germline V CDR1 and CDR2: KGHSH, LQKENI. Using reference TRBV18 and TRBJ2-5 for the parts outside the CDR3, the full variable domain is NAGVMQNPRHLVRRRGQEARLRCSPMKGHSHVYWYRQLPEEGLKFMVYLQKENIIDESGMPKERFSAEFPKEGPSILRIQQVVRGDSAAYFCASSPMGLETQYFGPGTRLLVL.

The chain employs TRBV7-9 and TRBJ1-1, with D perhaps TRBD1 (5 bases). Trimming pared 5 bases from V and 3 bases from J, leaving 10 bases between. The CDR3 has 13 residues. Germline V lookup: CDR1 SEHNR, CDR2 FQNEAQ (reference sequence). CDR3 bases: TGTGCCAGCAGCGGCCGGGGGGACACTGAAGCTTTCTTT. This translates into CASSGRGDTEAFF. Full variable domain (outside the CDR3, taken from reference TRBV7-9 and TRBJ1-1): DTGVSQNPRHKITKRGQNVTFRCDPISEHNRLYWYRQTLGQGPEFLTYFQNEAQLEKSRLLSDRFSAERPKGSFSTLEIQRTEQGDSAMYLCASSGRGDTEAFFGQGTRLTVV.

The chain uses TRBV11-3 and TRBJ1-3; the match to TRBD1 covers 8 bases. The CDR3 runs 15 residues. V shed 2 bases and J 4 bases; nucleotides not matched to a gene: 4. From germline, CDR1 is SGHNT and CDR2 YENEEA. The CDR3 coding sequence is TGTGCCAGCAGCTTAACCAGGGGGCAGGGAAACACCATATATTTT. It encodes CASSLTRGQGNTIYF.

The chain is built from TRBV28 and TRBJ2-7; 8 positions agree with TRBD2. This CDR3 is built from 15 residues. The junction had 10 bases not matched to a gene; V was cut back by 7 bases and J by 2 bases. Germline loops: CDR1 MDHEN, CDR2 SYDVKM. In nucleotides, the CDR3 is TGTGCCAGCATCCCGGGAGGGGGACTAACCTACGAGCAGTACTTC. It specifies CASIPGGGLTYEQYF. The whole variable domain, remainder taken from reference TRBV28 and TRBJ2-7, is DVKVTQSSRYLVKRTGEKVFLECVQDMDHENMFWYRQDPGLGLRLIYFSYDVKMKEKGDIPEGYSVSREKKERFSLILESASTNQTSMYLCASIPGGGLTYEQYFGPGTRLTVT.

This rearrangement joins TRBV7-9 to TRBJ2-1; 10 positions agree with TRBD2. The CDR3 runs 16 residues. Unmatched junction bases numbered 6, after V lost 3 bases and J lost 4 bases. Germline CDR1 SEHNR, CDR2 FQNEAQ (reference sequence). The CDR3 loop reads CASSLPSGRRYNEQFF. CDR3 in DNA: TGTGCCAGCAGCTTGCCTAGCGGGAGACGGTACAATGAGCAGTTCTTC. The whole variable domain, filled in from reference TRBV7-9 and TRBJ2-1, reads DTGVSQNPRHKITKRGQNVTFRCDPISEHNRLYWYRQTLGQGPEFLTYFQNEAQLEKSRLLSDRFSAERPKGSFSTLEIQRTEQGDSAMYLCASSLPSGRRYNEQFFGPGTRLTVL.

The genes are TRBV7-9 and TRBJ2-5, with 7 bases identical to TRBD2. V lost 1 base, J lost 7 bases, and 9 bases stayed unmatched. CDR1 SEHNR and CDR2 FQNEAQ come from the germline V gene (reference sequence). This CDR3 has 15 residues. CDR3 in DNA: TGTGCCAGCAGCTTAGGGGACTATGATCCAGCGACCCAGTACTTC. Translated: CASSLGDYDPATQYF. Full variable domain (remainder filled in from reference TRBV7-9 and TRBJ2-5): DTGVSQNPRHKITKRGQNVTFRCDPISEHNRLYWYRQTLGQGPEFLTYFQNEAQLEKSRLLSDRFSAERPKGSFSTLEIQRTEQGDSAMYLCASSLGDYDPATQYFGPGTRLLVL.

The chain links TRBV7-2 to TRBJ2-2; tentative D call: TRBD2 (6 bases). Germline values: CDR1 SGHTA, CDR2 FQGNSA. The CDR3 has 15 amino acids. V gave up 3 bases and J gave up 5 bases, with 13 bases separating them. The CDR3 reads CASSLLGGRTGELFF. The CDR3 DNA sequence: TGTGCCAGCAGCTTGTTGGGGGGAAGGACCGGGGAGCTGTTTTTT.

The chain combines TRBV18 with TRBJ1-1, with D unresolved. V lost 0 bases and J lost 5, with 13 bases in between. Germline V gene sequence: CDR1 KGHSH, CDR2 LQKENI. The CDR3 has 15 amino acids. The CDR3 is CASSPPSRVRTEAFF. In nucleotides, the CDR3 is TGTGCCAGCTCACCACCTTCGCGGGTAAGGACTGAAGCTTTCTTT.

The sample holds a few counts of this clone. The CDR3 bases are TGTGCTAGTGGGATACTCAACGACGGGACTGAAGCTTTCTTT. Translation gives CASGILNDGTEAFF. This chain links TRBV12-5 with TRBJ1-1, with D unresolved. V lost 6 bases and J lost 5, with 16 bases in between. Germline-derived CDR1 and CDR2 are LGHNT and FRNRAP. The CDR3 contains 14 residues.

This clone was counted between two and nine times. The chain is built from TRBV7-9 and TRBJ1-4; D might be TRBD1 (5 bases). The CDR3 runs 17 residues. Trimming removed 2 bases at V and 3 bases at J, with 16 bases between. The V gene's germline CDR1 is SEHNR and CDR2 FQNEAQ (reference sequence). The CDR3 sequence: CASSLLRSGVSNEKLFF. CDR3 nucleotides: TGTGCCAGCAGCTTACTTCGTTCGGGGGTTTCTAATGAAAAACTGTTTTTT.